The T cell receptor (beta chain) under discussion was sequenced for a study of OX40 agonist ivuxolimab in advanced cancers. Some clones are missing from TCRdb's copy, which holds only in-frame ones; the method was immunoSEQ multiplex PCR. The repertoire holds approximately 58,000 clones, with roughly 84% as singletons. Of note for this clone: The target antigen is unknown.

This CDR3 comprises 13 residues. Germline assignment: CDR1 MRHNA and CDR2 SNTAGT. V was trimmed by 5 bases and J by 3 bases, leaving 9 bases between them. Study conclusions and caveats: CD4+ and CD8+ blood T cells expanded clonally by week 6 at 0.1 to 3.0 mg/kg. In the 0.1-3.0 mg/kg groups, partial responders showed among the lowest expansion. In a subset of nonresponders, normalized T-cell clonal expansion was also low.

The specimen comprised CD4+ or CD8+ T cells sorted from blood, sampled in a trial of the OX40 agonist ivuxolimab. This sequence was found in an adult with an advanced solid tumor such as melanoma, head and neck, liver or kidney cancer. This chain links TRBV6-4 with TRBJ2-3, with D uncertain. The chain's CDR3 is CASSRTETDTQYF. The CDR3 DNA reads TGTGCCAGCAGTCGGACGGAGACAGATACGCAGTATTTT.